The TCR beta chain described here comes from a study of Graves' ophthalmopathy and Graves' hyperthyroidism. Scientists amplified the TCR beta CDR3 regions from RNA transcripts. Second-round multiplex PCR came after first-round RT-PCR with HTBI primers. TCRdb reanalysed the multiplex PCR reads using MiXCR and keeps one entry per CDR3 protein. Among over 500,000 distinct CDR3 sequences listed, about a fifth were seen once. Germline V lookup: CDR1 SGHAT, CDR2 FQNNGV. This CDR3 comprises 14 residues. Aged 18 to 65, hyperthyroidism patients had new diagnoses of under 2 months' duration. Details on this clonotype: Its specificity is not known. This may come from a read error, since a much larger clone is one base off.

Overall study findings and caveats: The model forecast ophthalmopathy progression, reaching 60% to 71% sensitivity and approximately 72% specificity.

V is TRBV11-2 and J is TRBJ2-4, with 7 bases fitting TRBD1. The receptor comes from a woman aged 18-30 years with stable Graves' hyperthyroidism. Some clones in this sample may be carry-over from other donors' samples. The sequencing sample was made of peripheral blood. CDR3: CASSLRTGNNIKYF. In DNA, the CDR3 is TGTGCCAGCAGCTTAAGGACAGGAAACAACATTAAGTACTTC.